The rows below give T cell receptor beta chains drawn from one sample of a study of blood T cell repertoires in COVID-19. TCRdb's copy holds only in-frame clones and misses some; the assay was immunoSEQ multiplex PCR. The sample contains a few hundred thousand clones, under 95% of which appear only once. Sequencing used PBMCs or T cells enriched from blood (not recorded which). The receptors originated from a woman aged 25 to 39 who had recovered from COVID-19. Each CDR3 is given with its conserved first and last residue. D genes are given only for firm matches. Clone size, where shown, is once, few, many, or a class for clones that have expanded.

j_call clone_size v_call d_call cdr3_aa cdr3_nt
TRBJ2-7 - TRBV5-6 TRBD1 CASSSMGTAYEQYF TGTGCCAGCAGCTCGATGGGGACAGCCTACGAGCAGTACTTC
TRBJ2-3 - TRBV7-9 TRBD2 CASSLARASGVADTQYF TGTGCCAGCAGCTTAGCGCGGGCTAGCGGGGTCGCAGATACGCAGTATTTT
TRBJ2-3 - TRBV28 - CASSLSGPGRDTQYF TGTGCCAGCAGCCTTAGCGGTCCCGGCAGGGATACGCAGTATTTT
TRBJ2-7 - TRBV6-5 TRBD2 CASSYYSGTSSYEQYF TGTGCCAGCAGTTATTATTCCGGGACTAGTTCCTACGAGCAGTACTTC
TRBJ1-1 - TRBV20-1 - CSASWAGIMNTEAFF TGCAGTGCTAGTTGGGCAGGGATCATGAACACTGAAGCTTTCTTT
TRBJ2-1 - TRBV5-4 - CASSLGLVTNEQFF TGTGCCAGCAGCTTGGGACTAGTAACGAATGAGCAGTTCTTC
TRBJ1-1 - TRBV27 - CASSLLNRRTEAFF TGTGCCAGCAGCCTCCTAAACAGGCGCACTGAAGCTTTCTTT
TRBJ2-6 - TRBV19 - CASSIIVSGANVLTF TGTGCCAGTAGTATTATAGTCTCTGGGGCCAACGTCCTGACTTTC
TRBJ2-7 - TRBV7-2 - CASSLAVTANYEQYF TGTGCCAGCAGCTTAGCGGTGACAGCCAACTACGAGCAGTACTTC
TRBJ1-5 - TRBV28 - CASSLSTIGEPQHF TGTGCCAGCAGTTTATCGACAATCGGTGAGCCCCAGCATTTT
TRBJ1-5 few TRBV7-9 - CASTLAGDGNQPQHF TGTGCCAGCACCCTCGCCGGGGATGGCAATCAGCCCCAGCATTTT
TRBJ1-2 - TRBV14 TRBD1 CASPGQGCYGYTF TGTGCCAGCCCGGGACAGGGGTGCTATGGCTACACCTTC
TRBJ1-2 - TRBV28 TRBD1 CASSYPGQTINYGYTF TGTGCCAGCAGTTATCCGGGACAGACGATTAACTATGGCTACACCTTC
TRBJ1-3 - TRBV15 - CATSRDEVPGNTIYF TGTGCCACCAGCAGAGATGAGGTTCCAGGAAACACCATATATTTT
TRBJ2-3 - TRBV28 TRBD2 CASITHGGRAGSDTQYF TGTGCCAGCATCACCCACGGCGGGAGGGCCGGTTCAGATACGCAGTATTTT
TRBJ2-1 - TRBV4-3 TRBD2 CASSQEVGYWSSGRVTDEQFF TGCGCCAGCAGCCAAGAGGTCGGCTATTGGTCTAGCGGGAGGGTCACGGATGAGCAGTTCTTC
TRBJ2-1 few TRBV27 TRBD2 CASSPKSLAGLNEQFF TGTGCCAGCAGCCCTAAAAGCCTAGCGGGATTGAATGAGCAGTTCTTC
TRBJ2-3 - TRBV24-1 TRBD1 CATGQGGTDTQYF TGTGCCACCGGGCAGGGGGGCACAGATACGCAGTATTTT
TRBJ2-5 - TRBV5-1 TRBD2 CASSLVAGDQSGTQYF TGCGCCAGCAGCTTGGTAGCGGGAGACCAAAGCGGGACCCAGTACTTC
TRBJ2-5 - TRBV28 - CASSPASQGWETQYF TGTGCCAGCAGTCCCGCCTCCCAGGGATGGGAGACCCAGTACTTC
TRBJ2-3 - TRBV10-3 - CAISIPGTTSTDTQYF TGTGCCATCAGCATTCCAGGGACAACTAGCACAGATACGCAGTATTTT
TRBJ2-7 few TRBV9 - CASSVGAAEQYF TGTGCCAGCAGCGTAGGGGCAGCCGAGCAGTACTTC
TRBJ2-7 - TRBV4-2 TRBD1 CASSQEAPGQVLDEQYF TGTGCCAGCAGCCAAGAGGCTCCGGGACAGGTGCTGGACGAGCAGTACTTC
TRBJ2-7 - TRBV7-2 - CASSLGVAYEQYF TGTGCCAGCAGCTTAGGTGTAGCTTACGAGCAGTACTTC
TRBJ1-6 - TRBV5-1 - CASSTGTLDNSPLHF TGCGCCAGCAGCACCGGGACTTTGGATAATTCACCCCTCCACTTT
TRBJ2-7 - TRBV5-4 - CASSLAINSDYEQYF TGTGCCAGCAGCTTGGCCATTAATAGCGACTACGAGCAGTACTTC
TRBJ1-2 - TRBV19 - CASSQGRRDYGYTF TGTGCCAGTAGTCAGGGGAGAAGGGACTATGGCTACACCTTC
TRBJ2-3 - TRBV7-3 TRBD2 CASSSGLAGGTDTQYF TGTGCCAGCAGCTCGGGACTAGCGGGGGGCACAGATACGCAGTATTTT
TRBJ2-2 - TRBV19 TRBD2 CASLETGGANTGELFF TGTGCCAGCCTAGAGACTGGGGGGGCGAACACCGGGGAGCTGTTTTTT